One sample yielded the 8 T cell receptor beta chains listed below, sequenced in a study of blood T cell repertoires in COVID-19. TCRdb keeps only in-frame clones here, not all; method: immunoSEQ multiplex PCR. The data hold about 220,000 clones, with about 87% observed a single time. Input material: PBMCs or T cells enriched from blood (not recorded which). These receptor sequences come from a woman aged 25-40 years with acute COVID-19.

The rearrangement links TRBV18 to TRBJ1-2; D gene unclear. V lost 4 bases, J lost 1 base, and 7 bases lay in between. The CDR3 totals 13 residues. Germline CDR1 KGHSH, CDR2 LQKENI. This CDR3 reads CASSLQDNYGYTF. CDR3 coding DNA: TGTGCCAGCTCACTTCAGGATAACTATGGCTACACCTTC.

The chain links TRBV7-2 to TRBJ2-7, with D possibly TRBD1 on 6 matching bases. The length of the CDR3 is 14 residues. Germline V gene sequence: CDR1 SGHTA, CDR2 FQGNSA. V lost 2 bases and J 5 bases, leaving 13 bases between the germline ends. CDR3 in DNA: TGTGCCAGCAGCTTACGACAGGTGAATCACGAGCAGTACTTC. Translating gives CASSLRQVNHEQYF.

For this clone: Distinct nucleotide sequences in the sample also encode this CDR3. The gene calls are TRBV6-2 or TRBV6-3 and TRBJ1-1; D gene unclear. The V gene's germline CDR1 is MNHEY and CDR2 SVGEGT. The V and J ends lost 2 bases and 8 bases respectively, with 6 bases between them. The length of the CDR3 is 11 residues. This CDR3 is CASSYGQEAFF. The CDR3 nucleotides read TGTGCCAGCAGTTACGGTCAGGAAGCTTTCTTT.

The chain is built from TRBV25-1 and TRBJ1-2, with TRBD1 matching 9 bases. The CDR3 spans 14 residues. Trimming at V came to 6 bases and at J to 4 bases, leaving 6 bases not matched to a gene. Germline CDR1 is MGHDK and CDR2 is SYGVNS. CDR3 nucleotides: TGTGCCAGCAGGCACACAGGGGGCGGCTATGGCTACACCTTC. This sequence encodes CASRHTGGGYGYTF.

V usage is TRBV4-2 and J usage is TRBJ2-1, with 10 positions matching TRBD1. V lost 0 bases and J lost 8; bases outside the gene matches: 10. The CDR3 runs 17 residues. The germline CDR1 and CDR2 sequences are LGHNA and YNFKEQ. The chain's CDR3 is CASSQDVADRGFHEQFF. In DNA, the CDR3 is TGTGCCAGCAGCCAAGATGTGGCGGACAGGGGGTTTCATGAGCAGTTCTTC.

The CDR3 nucleotides are TGTGCCAGCAGCTCCAGGACAGGCATCAAGGGGACCCAGTACTTC. Its protein product is CASSSRTGIKGTQYF. The chain links TRBV7-6 to TRBJ2-5, with 7 bases lining up with TRBD1. Germline lookup yields CDR1 SGHVS and CDR2 FNYEAQ. Germline trimming cut 4 bases from V and 7 bases from J; bases unmatched to any gene: 12. CDR3 length: 15 amino acids.

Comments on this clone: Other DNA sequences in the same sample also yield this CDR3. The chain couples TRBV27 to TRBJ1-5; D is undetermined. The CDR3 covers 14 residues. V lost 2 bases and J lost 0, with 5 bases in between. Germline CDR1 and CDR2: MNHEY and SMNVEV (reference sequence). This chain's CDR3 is CASSLDTSNQPQHF. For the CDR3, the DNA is TGTGCCAGCAGTTTAGACACTAGCAATCAGCCCCAGCATTTT.

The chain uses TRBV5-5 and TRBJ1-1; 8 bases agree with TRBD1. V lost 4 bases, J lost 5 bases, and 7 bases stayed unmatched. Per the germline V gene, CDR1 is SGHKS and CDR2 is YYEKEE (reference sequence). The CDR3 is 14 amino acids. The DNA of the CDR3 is TGTGCCAGCAGCGAGACAGGGGTTTGGACTGAAGCTTTCTTT. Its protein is CASSETGVWTEAFF.